This T cell receptor beta chain originates from a study of blood T cell repertoires in COVID-19 (dated by TCRdb to about 2020). For context, the study as a whole: Collaborator samples came from the United States, Italy and Spain and covered acute and convalescent phases of COVID-19. The prospective study material was composed of cDNA or gDNA derived from T cells, B-cell-depleted T cells, or PBMCs. Deeply sampled blood TCRbeta repertoires from subjects exposed to, actively infected with, or recovered from COVID-19 were included in the dataset. The repertoires were released in a freely available public database intended as a resource for research on the immune response to SARS-CoV-2. Samples were obtained from the ongoing ImmuneRACE study (first 160 participants) and from over 1,000 subjects provided by 6 global collaborators. A de-identified subject ID, COVID-19 status, age in years and sex were almost always included in the sample metadata. Where HLA class I and class II types were available, the types were taken from metadata supplied by the sample provider, not from assay-based typing.

Regarding this clone: Its antigen is not yet known. Per-base quality was not reported, and no clone a single base away is much larger than it.

Summary of the overall study and its limitations: The quantity of clinical and demographic metadata differed by source and by participant and was supplied without curation.

One collaborating source in Seattle enrolled patients while the patients were actively infected and followed the patients over time throughout the course of disease. The collaborating institutions used their own protocols to collect whole blood in K2EDTA tubes. For TCRbeta analysis, collaborators shipped samples as frozen whole blood, isolated PBMCs, or DNA extracted from either of those sample types. V is clipped by 3 bases and J by 0 bases, and the sequence between their germline boundaries is 12 bases long. The CDR3 goes from the cysteine to the phenylalanine over 16 residues. CDR3 DNA is the only sequence kept; it has 48 bases, read in frame from the first base. The germline V gene (reference sequence) provides CDR1 DFQATT and CDR2 SNEGSKA. TCRbeta CDR3 regions were amplified from genomic DNA using the immunoSEQ Assay, a bias-controlled multiplex PCR. The authors processed their data as follows. The number of nucleated cells in each sample was estimated by amplification of reference gene primers within the assay. To quantify the absolute abundance of each unique TCRbeta CDR3 rearrangement, sequence reads were collapsed and filtered. For each sample, productive Simpson clonality was calculated as the square root of Simpson's diversity index over productive rearrangements. In TCRdb, the immuneACCESS table is reduced to in-frame sequences with V and J assigned. These tables do not hold every clone; where another copy was compared, an unresolved V gene accounts for under half, and the others remain unexplained. The V and J calls and the clone size are those of that table, but D and trimming were determined from the DNA. For this sample the table gives fewer than 500,000 clones, of which about 90% were detected only once. The ten largest make up 0.7% to 0.85% of the sample.

Recombination joined TRBV20-1 with TRBJ1-6; no D gene is confidently identified. This TCR derives from a man aged 18 to 35 with COVID-19, enrolled during active disease. The sequenced sample consisted of peripheral blood. Here is the DNA: TGCAGTGCTAGTGCGGCAGACATCTCCTATAATTCACCCCTCCACTTT. Its protein reads: CSASAADISYNSPLHF.